This is a list of T cell receptor beta chains from one sample in a study of Ad26.COV2.S vaccination and SARS-CoV-2 variants. TCRdb's table, derived via immunoSEQ multiplex PCR, lists solely in-frame clones and lacks some. The sample contains about half a million clones, 70% to 90% of which appear only once. The sample was peripheral blood, taken in a trial of Ad26.COV2.S vaccine versus placebo. These TCRs come from a person aged 18-60 years who received the Ad26.COV2.S COVID-19 vaccine or a placebo. Both conserved end residues are part of each CDR3. Each record gives: CDR3 DNA, CDR3 protein, J gene, D gene, V gene, CDR3 length, clone size. The D gene is left open where the match is weak. Only part of the rows carry a size: once, few, many, or a class if the clone is expanded.

CDR3 DNA: TGTGCCAGCTCACGAGCAGATTCAGATACGCAGTATTTT; CDR3 protein: CASSRADSDTQYF; J gene: TRBJ2-3; D gene: -; V gene: TRBV18; CDR3 length: 13; clone size: -
CDR3 DNA: TGTGCCAGCAGCCAAGAAGTATGGGGAGCCAAAAACATTCAGTACTTC; CDR3 protein: CASSQEVWGAKNIQYF; J gene: TRBJ2-4; D gene: -; V gene: TRBV3-1/TRBV3-2; CDR3 length: 16; clone size: -
CDR3 DNA: TGTGCCAGAAGCCCATCCCCCAAGGGACAGATCTACGAGCAGTACTTC; CDR3 protein: CARSPSPKGQIYEQYF; J gene: TRBJ2-7; D gene: -; V gene: TRBV7-5; CDR3 length: 16; clone size: -
CDR3 DNA: TGTGCCAGTAGTTTTCGGGGAACCGGGGAGCTGTTTTTT; CDR3 protein: CASSFRGTGELFF; J gene: TRBJ2-2; D gene: -; V gene: TRBV19; CDR3 length: 13; clone size: -
CDR3 DNA: TGTGCCAGCAGCAGGGCTTATGGAAACACCATATATTTT; CDR3 protein: CASSRAYGNTIYF; J gene: TRBJ1-3; D gene: -; V gene: TRBV5-4; CDR3 length: 13; clone size: once
CDR3 DNA: TGTGCCAGCAGCTTAACCGGGACAGACCGATATTCACCCCTCCACTTT; CDR3 protein: CASSLTGTDRYSPLHF; J gene: TRBJ1-6; D gene: TRBD1; V gene: TRBV7-2; CDR3 length: 16; clone size: once
CDR3 DNA: TGTGCCACTAGTTGGACTTCGAACACCGGGGAGCTGTTTTTT; CDR3 protein: CATSWTSNTGELFF; J gene: TRBJ2-2; D gene: -; V gene: TRBV6-5; CDR3 length: 14; clone size: -
CDR3 DNA: TGTGCCAGCAGCCAGCCGGGGGGCCACGAGCAGTACTTC; CDR3 protein: CASSQPGGHEQYF; J gene: TRBJ2-7; D gene: -; V gene: TRBV7-9; CDR3 length: 13; clone size: -
CDR3 DNA: TGTGCCTGGAGTGAGACTCCACTCATACAAGAGACCCAGTACTTC; CDR3 protein: CAWSETPLIQETQYF; J gene: TRBJ2-5; D gene: -; V gene: TRBV30; CDR3 length: 15; clone size: once
CDR3 DNA: TGTGCCAGCTCACCATGGACAGAGGATGAAAAACTGTTTTTT; CDR3 protein: CASSPWTEDEKLFF; J gene: TRBJ1-4; D gene: -; V gene: TRBV18; CDR3 length: 14; clone size: -
CDR3 DNA: TGTGCCAGCAGCGCCTCGACAGGGCTTGCCTATGGCTACACCTTC; CDR3 protein: CASSASTGLAYGYTF; J gene: TRBJ1-2; D gene: TRBD1; V gene: TRBV9; CDR3 length: 15; clone size: few
CDR3 DNA: TGTGCCAGCAGCGTGCACCGGGCCGAAGCTAACTATGGCTACACCTTC; CDR3 protein: CASSVHRAEANYGYTF; J gene: TRBJ1-2; D gene: -; V gene: TRBV7-9; CDR3 length: 16; clone size: -
CDR3 DNA: TGCGCCAGCAGCTTGAACAACGGCAGGGAAGCTTTCTTT; CDR3 protein: CASSLNNGREAFF; J gene: TRBJ1-1; D gene: -; V gene: TRBV5-1; CDR3 length: 13; clone size: -
CDR3 DNA: TGTGCCAGCAGTGTACCGGACAGGGGCGATGGTTCACCCCTCCACTTT; CDR3 protein: CASSVPDRGDGSPLHF; J gene: TRBJ1-6; D gene: TRBD1; V gene: TRBV6-4; CDR3 length: 16; clone size: once
CDR3 DNA: TGCAGCGTTGTCTTTGCCGGGAGCCCCTACGAGCAGTACTTC; CDR3 protein: CSVVFAGSPYEQYF; J gene: TRBJ2-7; D gene: -; V gene: TRBV29-1; CDR3 length: 14; clone size: -
CDR3 DNA: TGTGCCAGCAGCTTGGGGGGACTAAGCTTCCAAGAGACCCAGTACTTC; CDR3 protein: CASSLGGLSFQETQYF; J gene: TRBJ2-5; D gene: TRBD2; V gene: TRBV5-6; CDR3 length: 16; clone size: once
CDR3 DNA: TGCAGTGCCAGGAACACTGAAGCTTTCTTT; CDR3 protein: CSARNTEAFF; J gene: TRBJ1-1; D gene: -; V gene: TRBV20-1; CDR3 length: 10; clone size: -
CDR3 DNA: TGTGCCAGCAGTCCTGAACAGGGTACGAAAGCTAACTATGGCTACACCTTC; CDR3 protein: CASSPEQGTKANYGYTF; J gene: TRBJ1-2; D gene: -; V gene: TRBV5-4; CDR3 length: 17; clone size: -
CDR3 DNA: TGCGCCAGCAGCTTCGGGGTAGCTAACGATGAGCAGTTCTTC; CDR3 protein: CASSFGVANDEQFF; J gene: TRBJ2-1; D gene: -; V gene: TRBV5-1; CDR3 length: 14; clone size: -
CDR3 DNA: TGTGCCAGCAGCTTGCGACAGAGAAATCAGCCCCAGCATTTT; CDR3 protein: CASSLRQRNQPQHF; J gene: TRBJ1-5; D gene: -; V gene: TRBV5-8; CDR3 length: 14; clone size: -
CDR3 DNA: TGCGCCAGCAGCTTGGAGACAGGGGCGCCCCAGCATTTT; CDR3 protein: CASSLETGAPQHF; J gene: TRBJ1-5; D gene: TRBD1; V gene: TRBV5-1; CDR3 length: 13; clone size: -
CDR3 DNA: TGTGCCAGCAAGGGACAGGGGAGCACAGATACGCAGTATTTT; CDR3 protein: CASKGQGSTDTQYF; J gene: TRBJ2-3; D gene: TRBD1; V gene: TRBV6-6; CDR3 length: 14; clone size: -
CDR3 DNA: TGTGCCAGCAGCTTCACGGGGACGGACTACGAGCAGTACTTC; CDR3 protein: CASSFTGTDYEQYF; J gene: TRBJ2-7; D gene: -; V gene: TRBV7-9; CDR3 length: 14; clone size: -
CDR3 DNA: TGTGCCAGCTCCCTTATCTCTGGGGCCAACGTCCTGACTTTC; CDR3 protein: CASSLISGANVLTF; J gene: TRBJ2-6; D gene: -; V gene: TRBV2; CDR3 length: 14; clone size: -
CDR3 DNA: TGCGCCAGCAGCCAAGATGACAGACCCTATGGCTACACCTTC; CDR3 protein: CASSQDDRPYGYTF; J gene: TRBJ1-2; D gene: -; V gene: TRBV4-3; CDR3 length: 14; clone size: once
CDR3 DNA: TGTGCCAGCAGTCACCAGGGGGGTTCCTACGAGCAGTACTTC; CDR3 protein: CASSHQGGSYEQYF; J gene: TRBJ2-7; D gene: -; V gene: TRBV6-5; CDR3 length: 14; clone size: -
CDR3 DNA: TGTGCCAGCAGTTTAGATTCTCAGCGCAGGGTGGGAGGCTACACCTTC; CDR3 protein: CASSLDSQRRVGGYTF; J gene: TRBJ1-2; D gene: -; V gene: TRBV27; CDR3 length: 16; clone size: once
CDR3 DNA: TGTGCCAGCAGTCGGGCAGGAACCTATGGCTACACCTTC; CDR3 protein: CASSRAGTYGYTF; J gene: TRBJ1-2; D gene: -; V gene: TRBV25-1; CDR3 length: 13; clone size: -
CDR3 DNA: TGTGCCAGCAGCTTAAAAGGTCTAACTAGCGCGAGCTCCTACAATGAGCAGTTCTTC; CDR3 protein: CASSLKGLTSASSYNEQFF; J gene: TRBJ2-1; D gene: TRBD2; V gene: TRBV7-9; CDR3 length: 19; clone size: -
CDR3 DNA: TGTGCCAGCAGCCCTTTCCCCACAGACGAGCAGTACTTC; CDR3 protein: CASSPFPTDEQYF; J gene: TRBJ2-7; D gene: -; V gene: TRBV14; CDR3 length: 13; clone size: -
CDR3 DNA: TGTGCCAGCTCACCCCAGACAGATAACTATGGCTACACCTTC; CDR3 protein: CASSPQTDNYGYTF; J gene: TRBJ1-2; D gene: -; V gene: TRBV18; CDR3 length: 14; clone size: -
CDR3 DNA: TGTGCCAGCAGCCCCCGGACAGGGTTGATGGCTTTCTTT; CDR3 protein: CASSPRTGLMAFF; J gene: TRBJ1-1; D gene: TRBD1; V gene: TRBV5-4; CDR3 length: 13; clone size: once
CDR3 DNA: TGCGCCAGCAGCCCCGGACAGGGCCCAACTAATGAAAAACTGTTTTTT; CDR3 protein: CASSPGQGPTNEKLFF; J gene: TRBJ1-4; D gene: TRBD1; V gene: TRBV4-1; CDR3 length: 16; clone size: -
CDR3 DNA: TGTGCCAGCTCACCACCGAACTCTTTGACGACAGGGCTCGCCCACGAGCAGTACTTC; CDR3 protein: CASSPPNSLTTGLAHEQYF; J gene: TRBJ2-7; D gene: TRBD1; V gene: TRBV18; CDR3 length: 19; clone size: -
CDR3 DNA: TGTGCCAGTAGTATGCGAGGGACCGGGGAGCTGTTTTTT; CDR3 protein: CASSMRGTGELFF; J gene: TRBJ2-2; D gene: -; V gene: TRBV19; CDR3 length: 13; clone size: -
CDR3 DNA: TGTGCCAGCAGCAAGCCCCTACAGGGGGCTATTGACTATGGCTACACCTTC; CDR3 protein: CASSKPLQGAIDYGYTF; J gene: TRBJ1-2; D gene: TRBD1; V gene: TRBV7-9; CDR3 length: 17; clone size: -
CDR3 DNA: TGTGCCAGACCGGATACAGATCGCGGCTACACCTTC; CDR3 protein: CARPDTDRGYTF; J gene: TRBJ1-2; D gene: -; V gene: TRBV6-5; CDR3 length: 12; clone size: -
CDR3 DNA: TGTGCCAGTAGTAGCCAGCGAGCGGGAGGGGCGTACAATGAGCAGTTCTTC; CDR3 protein: CASSSQRAGGAYNEQFF; J gene: TRBJ2-1; D gene: TRBD2; V gene: TRBV19; CDR3 length: 17; clone size: -
CDR3 DNA: TGTGCCAGCAGCCTAACGGGACTAGCGGGAGTTGGTAGGGAGCTGTTTTTT; CDR3 protein: CASSLTGLAGVGRELFF; J gene: TRBJ2-2; D gene: TRBD2; V gene: TRBV11-2; CDR3 length: 17; clone size: -
CDR3 DNA: TGTGCCAGCAGTCCGACTCATGACAGCTATGGCTACACCTTC; CDR3 protein: CASSPTHDSYGYTF; J gene: TRBJ1-2; D gene: -; V gene: TRBV28; CDR3 length: 14; clone size: -
CDR3 DNA: TGTGCCAGCGGCCCTAATCAGCCCCAGCATTTT; CDR3 protein: CASGPNQPQHF; J gene: TRBJ1-5; D gene: -; V gene: TRBV6-5; CDR3 length: 11; clone size: -
CDR3 DNA: TGTGCCAGTAGTATGATAGGTCTTGAGCAGTTCTTC; CDR3 protein: CASSMIGLEQFF; J gene: TRBJ2-1; D gene: -; V gene: TRBV19; CDR3 length: 12; clone size: few
CDR3 DNA: TGTGCCAGTAGTATAGATAGGGGGGTCTTGGGTAATGAGCAGTTCTTC; CDR3 protein: CASSIDRGVLGNEQFF; J gene: TRBJ2-1; D gene: -; V gene: TRBV19; CDR3 length: 16; clone size: -
CDR3 DNA: TGCAGTGCTAGTAACAGGGGTGGCTATGGCTACACCTTC; CDR3 protein: CSASNRGGYGYTF; J gene: TRBJ1-2; D gene: TRBD1; V gene: TRBV20-1; CDR3 length: 13; clone size: once
CDR3 DNA: TGTGCCAGTAGTACCACAGACATCGCTGGAAACACCATATATTTT; CDR3 protein: CASSTTDIAGNTIYF; J gene: TRBJ1-3; D gene: -; V gene: TRBV19; CDR3 length: 15; clone size: -
CDR3 DNA: TGTGCCAGCAGCTTTTCAGAAGGATTCTCTGGAAACACCATATATTTT; CDR3 protein: CASSFSEGFSGNTIYF; J gene: TRBJ1-3; D gene: -; V gene: TRBV7-2; CDR3 length: 16; clone size: -
CDR3 DNA: TGCGCCAGCAGCTTGGGAGTTGGTTCGGTCGACACCATATATTTT; CDR3 protein: CASSLGVGSVDTIYF; J gene: TRBJ1-3; D gene: -; V gene: TRBV5-1; CDR3 length: 15; clone size: -
CDR3 DNA: TGTGCCAGCAGCTTACCCGGACAGGGATCATATAATTCACCCCTCCACTTT; CDR3 protein: CASSLPGQGSYNSPLHF; J gene: TRBJ1-6; D gene: TRBD1; V gene: TRBV7-9; CDR3 length: 17; clone size: few
CDR3 DNA: TGTGCCAGCAGCTTTGACCGCCCCCAGAAGCAGTTCTTC; CDR3 protein: CASSFDRPQKQFF; J gene: TRBJ2-1; D gene: -; V gene: TRBV12-3/TRBV12-4; CDR3 length: 13; clone size: -
CDR3 DNA: TGTGCCAGCAGGATAGGGGGCTCTGGGGCCAACGTCCTGACTTTC; CDR3 protein: CASRIGGSGANVLTF; J gene: TRBJ2-6; D gene: -; V gene: TRBV6-5; CDR3 length: 15; clone size: -
CDR3 DNA: TGTGCCAGCTCACCACCCTCCTACAATGAGCAGTTCTTC; CDR3 protein: CASSPPSYNEQFF; J gene: TRBJ2-1; D gene: -; V gene: TRBV18; CDR3 length: 13; clone size: -
CDR3 DNA: TGTGCCAGCAGCTTAGGACTAGCGGGATCCCCTCCTTACGAGCAGTACTTC; CDR3 protein: CASSLGLAGSPPYEQYF; J gene: TRBJ2-7; D gene: TRBD2; V gene: TRBV5-4; CDR3 length: 17; clone size: -
CDR3 DNA: TGTGCCAGTAGTATGGCAGGGTCAGATACGCAGTATTTT; CDR3 protein: CASSMAGSDTQYF; J gene: TRBJ2-3; D gene: -; V gene: TRBV19; CDR3 length: 13; clone size: -
CDR3 DNA: TGTGCCAGCAGTTCGCCGGGCCTAGCGGGGGGGAAAGAGACCCAGTACTTC; CDR3 protein: CASSSPGLAGGKETQYF; J gene: TRBJ2-5; D gene: TRBD2; V gene: TRBV13; CDR3 length: 17; clone size: few